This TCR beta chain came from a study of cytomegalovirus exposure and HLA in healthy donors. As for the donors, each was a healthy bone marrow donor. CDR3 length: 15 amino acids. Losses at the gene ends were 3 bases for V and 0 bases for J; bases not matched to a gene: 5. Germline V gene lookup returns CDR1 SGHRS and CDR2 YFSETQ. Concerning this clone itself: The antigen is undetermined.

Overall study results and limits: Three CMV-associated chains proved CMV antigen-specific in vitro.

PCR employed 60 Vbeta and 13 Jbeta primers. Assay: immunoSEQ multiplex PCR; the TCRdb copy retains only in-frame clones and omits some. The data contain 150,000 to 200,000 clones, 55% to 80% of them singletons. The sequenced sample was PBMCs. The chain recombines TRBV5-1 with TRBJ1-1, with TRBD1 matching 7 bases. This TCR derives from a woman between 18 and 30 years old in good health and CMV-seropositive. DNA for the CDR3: TGCGCCAGCAGCTGGGACAGTGTTATGAACACTGAAGCTTTCTTT. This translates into CASSWDSVMNTEAFF.